The clone carrying this T cell receptor (beta chain) was detected only a few times. These data are taken from a study of Ad26.COV2.S vaccination and SARS-CoV-2 variants. Across the whole study: Administration of Ad26.COV2.S was intramuscular, either once or twice 56 days apart.

Produced via immunoSEQ multiplex PCR; TCRdb's table is partial and in-frame only. The data show fewer than 500,000 clones, 90% seen once. Trimming took 0 bases from V and 4 from J, leaving 23 bases between them. The CDR3 consists of 18 residues. Germline V CDR1 and CDR2: SGHRS, YFSETQ. Regarding treatment: some 19 received Ad26.COV2.S at low or high dose, single or two shots; several received placebo; per-sample allocation not given. The study sampled participants on day 63 after the first vaccine or placebo injection. The clonotype originates from a person aged 18-60 years who received the Ad26.COV2.S COVID-19 vaccine or a placebo. V usage is TRBV5-1 and J usage is TRBJ2-7; D is undetermined. The source material was peripheral blood, sampled in a trial of Ad26.COV2.S vaccine versus placebo. The CDR3 spells CASSLDVSPSARRYEQYF. CDR3 sequence (DNA): TGCGCCAGCAGCTTGGACGTGAGCCCTTCAGCGAGGCGATACGAGCAGTACTTC.